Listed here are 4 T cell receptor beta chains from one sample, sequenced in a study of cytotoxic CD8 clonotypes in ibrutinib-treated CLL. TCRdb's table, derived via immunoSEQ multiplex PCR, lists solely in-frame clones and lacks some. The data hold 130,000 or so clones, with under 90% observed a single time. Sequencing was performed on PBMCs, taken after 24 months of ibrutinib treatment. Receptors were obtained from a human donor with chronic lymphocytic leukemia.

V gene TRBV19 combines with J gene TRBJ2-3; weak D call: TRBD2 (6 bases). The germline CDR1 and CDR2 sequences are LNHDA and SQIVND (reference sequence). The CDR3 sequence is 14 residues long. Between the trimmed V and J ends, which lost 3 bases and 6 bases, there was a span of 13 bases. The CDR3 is CASSIGGLSDTQYF. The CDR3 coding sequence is TGTGCCAGTAGTATTGGGGGGTTAAGCGATACGCAGTATTTT.

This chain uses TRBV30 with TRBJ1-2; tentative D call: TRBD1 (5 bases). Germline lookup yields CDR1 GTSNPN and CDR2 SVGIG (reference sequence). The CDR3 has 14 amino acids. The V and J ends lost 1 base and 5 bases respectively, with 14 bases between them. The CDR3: CAWSGGWGGYGYTF. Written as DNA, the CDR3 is TGTGCCTGGAGTGGCGGCTGGGGCGGATATGGCTACACCTTC.

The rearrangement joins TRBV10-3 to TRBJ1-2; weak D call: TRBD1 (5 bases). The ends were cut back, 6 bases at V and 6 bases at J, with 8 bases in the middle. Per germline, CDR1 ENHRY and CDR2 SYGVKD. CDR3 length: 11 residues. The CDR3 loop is CAIRGEDGYTF. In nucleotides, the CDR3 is TGTGCCATCAGAGGGGAGGATGGCTACACCTTC.

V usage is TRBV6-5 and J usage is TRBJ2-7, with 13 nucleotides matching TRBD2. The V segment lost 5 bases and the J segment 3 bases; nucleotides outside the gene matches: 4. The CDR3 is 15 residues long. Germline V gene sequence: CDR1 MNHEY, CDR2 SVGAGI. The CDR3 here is CASSPRTSGGYEQYF. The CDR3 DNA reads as TGTGCCAGCAGTCCAAGGACTAGCGGGGGCTACGAGCAGTACTTC.